The source of this T cell receptor beta chain is a study of cytomegalovirus exposure and HLA in healthy donors. Primers included in the PCR were 60 Vbeta and 13 Jbeta primers. Libraries were prepared by immunoSEQ multiplex PCR; TCRdb keeps only in-frame clonotypes and omits some of them. The data contain under 200,000 clones, less than 85% of them singletons. CDR1 SGHKS and CDR2 YYEKEE come from the germline V gene (reference sequence). The CDR3 covers 14 residues. V was clipped by 0 bases and J by 6 bases, with 11 bases between them. V gene TRBV5-5 combines with J gene TRBJ2-3; maybe TRBD2 (5 bases). Sequencing was done on a sample of PBMCs. The origin of this receptor is a man in his sixties in good health and CMV-seronegative. For the CDR3, the DNA is TGTGCCAGCAGCTTGGCCGCTAGCATCGATACGCAGTATTTT. Its protein is CASSLAASIDTQYF.